Each of the 11 T cell receptor beta chains below was sequenced from the same sample in a study of cytomegalovirus exposure and HLA in healthy donors. Primers: 60 Vbeta forward and 13 Jbeta reverse. Here immunoSEQ multiplex PCR was the method, and the copy in TCRdb shows in-frame clones only, minus some. The sample lists tens of thousands of clones, 80% occurring once. Sequences were obtained from PBMCs. These receptors came from a male donor in good health and CMV-seronegative.

The gene calls are TRBV6-4 and TRBJ2-2; weak D call: TRBD1 (6 bases). The CDR3 is 15 amino acids. V shed 0 bases and J shed 1 base, with 6 bases lying between them. From germline, CDR1 is MRHNA and CDR2 SNTAGT. The CDR3 spells CASSDSTGNTGELFF. CDR3 nucleotide sequence: TGTGCCAGCAGTGACTCGACAGGGAACACCGGGGAGCTGTTTTTT.

The chain combines TRBV5-1 with TRBJ2-3; D is undetermined. The CDR3 contains 12 residues. Germline lookup yields CDR1 SGHRS and CDR2 YFSETQ. Trimming removed 2 bases from V and 4 bases from J, with 5 bases in between. CDR3 in amino acids: CASSFESDTQYF. For the CDR3, the DNA is TGCGCCAGCAGCTTCGAGTCAGATACGCAGTATTTT. Complete variable domain (other parts from reference TRBV5-1 and TRBJ2-3): KAGVTQTPRYLIKTRGQQVTLSCSPISGHRSVSWYQQTPGQGLQFLFEYFSETQRNKGNFPGRFSGRQFSNSRSEMNVSTLELGDSALYLCASSFESDTQYFGPGTRLTVL.

V and J are TRBV6-6 and TRBJ1-1; D not certain. Germline CDR1 is MNHNY and CDR2 is SVGAGI (reference sequence). The CDR3 sequence is 16 residues long. V was shortened by 0 bases and J by 0 bases, with 11 bases between the two germline ends. The CDR3 sequence is CASSYSAAHLNTEAFF. The CDR3 DNA reads TGTGCCAGCAGTTACTCGGCGGCCCACTTGAACACTGAAGCTTTCTTT.

The chain is built from TRBV19 and TRBJ1-5; D ambiguous. The CDR3 spans 15 residues. Trimming removed 5 bases from V and 0 bases from J, with 11 bases in between. CDR1 and CDR2 (germline): LNHDA, SQIVND (reference sequence). The CDR3 loop reads CASSLDLASNQPQHF. CDR3 sequence (DNA): TGTGCCAGTAGTCTGGACCTAGCTAGCAATCAGCCCCAGCATTTT.

The chain recombines TRBV27 with TRBJ1-6; 8 nucleotides align to TRBD1. Germline assignment: CDR1 MNHEY and CDR2 SMNVEV (reference sequence). CDR3 length: 14 residues. Trimming cost V 6 bases and J 9 bases; bases outside gene matches: 7. CDR3 nucleotide sequence: TGTGCCAGCAGCCCCGGGACAGGCGGTTCACCCCTCCACTTT. Translated: CASSPGTGGSPLHF.

This clone was observed a handful of times. The chain couples TRBV6-1 to TRBJ2-1, with TRBD1 as a possible D gene (6 bases). Germline lookup yields CDR1 MNHNS and CDR2 SASEGT. Trimming took 2 bases from V and 4 from J, leaving 12 bases between them. The CDR3 totals 15 residues. CDR3 protein: CASSELGQRYNEQFF. CDR3 bases: TGTGCCAGCAGTGAACTAGGACAGCGTTACAATGAGCAGTTCTTC.

V is TRBV19 and J is TRBJ1-2; the D is unclear. V lost 2 bases and J lost 0, with 7 bases in between. The CDR3 length is 14 residues. From germline, CDR1 is LNHDA and CDR2 SQIVND (reference sequence). The CDR3, as DNA: TGTGCCAGTAGTATAAGCCTAGCTAACTATGGCTACACCTTC. Translating it yields CASSISLANYGYTF. Full variable domain (remainder filled in from reference TRBV19 and TRBJ1-2): DGGITQSPKYLFRKEGQNVTLSCEQNLNHDAMYWYRQDPGQGLRLIYYSQIVNDFQKGDIAEGYSVSREKKESFPLTVTSAQKNPTAFYLCASSISLANYGYTFGSGTRLTVV.

V gene TRBV30 combines with J gene TRBJ2-3; the D is unclear. Trimming shortened V by 3 bases and J by 4 bases, and 5 bases separated the two germline ends. Germline values: CDR1 GTSNPN, CDR2 SVGIG (reference sequence). The CDR3 extends over 11 amino acids. CDR3 sequence reads: CAWSGADTQYF. The CDR3 DNA follows: TGTGCCTGGAGCGGTGCAGATACGCAGTATTTT.

The chain employs TRBV2 and TRBJ1-4; 7 bases match TRBD1. J lost 3 bases, V lost 5 bases, and 6 bases had no gene match. CDR1 is SNHLY, CDR2 FYNNEI, per germline. This CDR3 comprises 15 residues. The DNA for the CDR3 is TGTGCCAGCAGTTCCCGACAGGGCGCTAATGAAAAACTGTTTTTT. Its translation is CASSSRQGANEKLFF.

This chain connects TRBV18 to TRBJ1-5, with D unresolved. The CDR3 sequence is 14 residues long. Germline-derived CDR1 and CDR2 are KGHSH and LQKENI. V lost 4 bases to trimming and J lost 0 bases, with 7 bases between them. Here the CDR3 reads CASSQGGSNQPQHF. CDR3 sequence (DNA): TGTGCCAGCTCACAGGGAGGTAGCAATCAGCCCCAGCATTTT.

J is TRBJ1-2 and V is TRBV5-1; D perhaps matches TRBD1 (6 bases). V lost 0 bases and J 0 bases, leaving 9 bases between the germline ends. CDR1 is SGHRS, CDR2 YFSETQ, per germline. This CDR3 region has 15 residues. CDR3 nucleotides: TGCGCCAGCAGCTTGGTGGACAGTACTAACTATGGCTACACCTTC. As protein: CASSLVDSTNYGYTF.